These 32 T cell receptor beta chains originate from one sample sequenced in a study of T cell responses to AZD1222 COVID-19 vaccine. TCRdb's copy holds only in-frame clones and misses some; the assay was immunoSEQ multiplex PCR. The sample shows approximately 120,000 clones, around 84% of them seen only once. Sequenced material: peripheral blood, taken 28 days after the second AZD1222 dose. These receptors all come from an adult who received the AZD1222 COVID-19 vaccine.

V and J are TRBV9 and TRBJ1-4; unclear D gene. The ends were cut back, 0 bases at V and 7 bases at J, with 7 bases in the middle. The CDR3 length is 13 residues. Germline V gives CDR1 SGDLS, CDR2 YYNGEE. The CDR3 region is CASSVGRREKLFF. CDR3 bases: TGTGCCAGCAGCGTAGGCAGACGTGAAAAACTGTTTTTT.

The chain joins TRBV3-1 (or the pseudogene TRBV3-2) to TRBJ2-7; D might be TRBD2 (5 bases). The germline gives CDR1 LGHDT, CDR2 YNNKEL (reference sequence). This CDR3 region has 13 residues. The V end lost 4 bases, the J end lost 3 bases, and 10 bases lay between the germline ends. The CDR3 sequence: CASSPGLVYEQYF. DNA of the CDR3: TGTGCCAGCAGCCCCGGACTGGTCTACGAGCAGTACTTC.

V gene TRBV5-1 combines with J gene TRBJ1-1; tentatively, D is TRBD1 (6 bases). V lost 1 base and J 6 bases, leaving 10 bases between the germline ends. The CDR3 covers 13 residues. CDR1 and CDR2 from the germline V gene are SGHRS and YFSETQ. As DNA, the CDR3 is TGCGCCAGCAGCTTGAGGGGGGCCTCTGAAGCTTTCTTT. Translation gives CASSLRGASEAFF.

This clone was picked up one time. The gene calls are TRBV3-1 (or the pseudogene TRBV3-2) and TRBJ1-2; D is undetermined. The V gene lost 0 bases and the J gene lost 7 bases, with 9 bases spanning the gap. The CDR3 consists of 13 residues. Germline V lookup: CDR1 LGHDT, CDR2 YNNKEL (reference sequence). The CDR3 DNA sequence: TGTGCCAGCAGCCAAGATTTCCCCCTTGGCTACACCTTC. Amino acids: CASSQDFPLGYTF.

The V gene is TRBV5-1, the J gene TRBJ2-1, with D possibly being TRBD1 (6 bases). Germline V gives CDR1 SGHRS, CDR2 YFSETQ. There are 12 residues in the CDR3. V was cut by 4 bases and J by 8 bases, with 10 bases left in between. Written as DNA, the CDR3 is TGCGCCAGCAGCCTACAGGGCGATGAGCAGTTCTTC. Protein product: CASSLQGDEQFF.

The gene calls are TRBV19 and TRBJ2-5; TRBD2 aligns across 8 bases. Germline loops: CDR1 LNHDA, CDR2 SQIVND (reference sequence). V trimming: 7 bases; J trimming: 5 bases; junction bases outside the gene matches: 9. This CDR3 contains 14 residues. The CDR3 reads CASTQRGFGETQYF. For the CDR3, the DNA is TGTGCCAGTACCCAGCGGGGGTTCGGGGAGACCCAGTACTTC. Combining the CDR3 with reference TRBV19 and TRBJ2-5 gives the whole variable domain DGGITQSPKYLFRKEGQNVTLSCEQNLNHDAMYWYRQDPGQGLRLIYYSQIVNDFQKGDIAEGYSVSREKKESFPLTVTSAQKNPTAFYLCASTQRGFGETQYFGPGTRLLVL.

The chain couples TRBV27 to TRBJ1-2; D is ambiguous. Trimming took 0 bases from V and 6 from J, leaving 11 bases between them. Germline V gene sequence: CDR1 MNHEY, CDR2 SMNVEV (reference sequence). The CDR3 extends over 14 amino acids. The CDR3 DNA reads as TGTGCCAGCAGTTTATCCGGGCAGGATGATGGCTACACCTTC. Protein sequence: CASSLSGQDDGYTF.

This chain links TRBV30 with TRBJ1-1; a weak D match, TRBD1 (5 bases). Per the germline V gene, CDR1 is GTSNPN and CDR2 is SVGIG (reference sequence). V gave up 3 bases and J gave up 7 bases, with 12 bases separating them. The CDR3 extends over 12 amino acids. DNA of the CDR3: TGTGCCTGGAGAGAACAGGATTTTGAAGCTTTCTTT. Translated: CAWREQDFEAFF.

This chain joins TRBV28 and TRBJ1-1; 12 positions agree with TRBD1. Germline CDR1 is MDHEN and CDR2 is SYDVKM. CDR3 size: 18 residues. Germline trimming cut 3 bases from V and 1 base from J; bases unmatched to any gene: 9. The CDR3 loop is CASSLSPGQGAGNTEAFF. CDR3 coding DNA: TGTGCCAGCAGTTTGTCTCCGGGACAGGGGGCAGGGAACACTGAAGCTTTCTTT.

This clone showed up just a few times. V gene TRBV30 combines with J gene TRBJ1-5; D gene uncertain. The V and J ends lost 0 bases and 6 bases respectively, with 12 bases between them. This CDR3 is 14 amino acids long. Germline lookup yields CDR1 GTSNPN and CDR2 SVGIG (reference sequence). The CDR3 protein is CAWSVPLVRQPQHF. Here the CDR3 DNA reads TGTGCCTGGAGTGTCCCCCTGGTTCGTCAGCCCCAGCATTTT.

The J gene is TRBJ1-5, the V gene TRBV6-5; the D is unclear. CDR1 and CDR2 (germline): MNHEY, SVGAGI. Trimming took 2 bases from V and 2 from J, leaving 7 bases between them. The CDR3 length is 14 residues. DNA for the CDR3: TGTGCCAGCAGTTACGGCCGTCGCAATCAGCCCCAGCATTTT. Translation: CASSYGRRNQPQHF.

This clone has only one observation. DNA for the CDR3: TGTGCCAGCAGTTACTGGGGGACAGGGGACTCCTACGAGCAGTACTTC. The encoded protein is CASSYWGTGDSYEQYF. This sequence joins TRBV6-6 and TRBJ2-7; 10 nucleotides line up with TRBD1. Germline-derived CDR1 and CDR2 are MNHNY and SVGAGI (reference sequence). CDR3 length: 16 amino acids. V was clipped by 1 base and J by 0 bases; unmatched bases: 3.

This sequence joins TRBV2 and TRBJ2-3; D is possibly TRBD2 (5 bases). The CDR3 sequence is 13 residues long. With 11 bases removed from V and 2 bases from J, the gap between germline ends came to 14 bases. CDR1 is SNHLY, CDR2 FYNNEI, per germline. In DNA form, the CDR3 reads TGTGCCGGACTCGGCCAACCCACAGATACGCAGTATTTT. Translated: CAGLGQPTDTQYF.

This chain connects TRBV9 to TRBJ1-1; D remains ambiguous. The V end was cut by 3 bases, the J end by 0 bases, with 9 bases between. Per germline, CDR1 SGDLS and CDR2 YYNGEE. This CDR3 spans 14 amino acids. The CDR3 DNA follows: TGTGCCAGCAGCGCTAGGTGGTTGAACACTGAAGCTTTCTTT. Its translation is CASSARWLNTEAFF.

The chain couples TRBV19 to TRBJ2-7; 7 positions match TRBD1. Germline trimming cut 5 bases from V and 3 bases from J; bases unmatched to any gene: 4. Germline CDR1 reads LNHDA; CDR2 reads SQIVND (reference sequence). The CDR3 contains 13 residues. CDR3 in amino acids: CASSSGDSYEQYF. DNA for the CDR3: TGTGCCAGTAGTTCAGGGGACAGCTACGAGCAGTACTTC. The variable domain in full, with the rest retrieved from reference TRBV19 and TRBJ2-7, is DGGITQSPKYLFRKEGQNVTLSCEQNLNHDAMYWYRQDPGQGLRLIYYSQIVNDFQKGDIAEGYSVSREKKESFPLTVTSAQKNPTAFYLCASSSGDSYEQYFGPGTRLTVT.

The CDR3 spells CASSLRTGQETQYF. The DNA for the CDR3 is TGCGCCAGCAGCTTGAGGACAGGGCAAGAGACCCAGTACTTC. The rearrangement joins TRBV5-1 to TRBJ2-5; 8 bases agree with TRBD1. The CDR3 is 14 amino acids. Germline V gene data show CDR1 as SGHRS and CDR2 as YFSETQ. V shed 1 base, J shed 2 bases, and the junction held 1 base outside the gene matches.

A single count supports this clone. V gene TRBV11-2 combines with J gene TRBJ1-1; D not resolved. The germline V gene has CDR1 SGHAT and CDR2 FQNNGV. V was cut by 0 bases and J by 0 bases, with 8 bases left in between. CDR3 length: 15 amino acids. CDR3 residues: CASSLDSLVNTEAFF. As DNA, the CDR3 is TGTGCCAGCAGCTTAGATTCTCTCGTGAACACTGAAGCTTTCTTT.

J is TRBJ2-7 and V is TRBV28, with a possible D match to TRBD2 (6 bases). Germline CDR1 reads MDHEN; CDR2 reads SYDVKM. V shed 6 bases and J shed 6 bases, with 27 bases lying between them. This CDR3 is built from 17 residues. The chain's CDR3 is CASSAVSGGGSRIEQYF. The CDR3 bases are TGTGCCAGCAGCGCCGTTTCCGGGGGTGGCAGTAGGATCGAGCAGTACTTC.

This sequence joins TRBV5-4 and TRBJ2-7; a weak D match, TRBD2 (6 bases). The CDR3 consists of 13 residues. V was cut by 4 bases and J by 1 base, with 9 bases left in between. Germline V gene data show CDR1 as SGHNT and CDR2 as YYREEE (reference sequence). Written as DNA, the CDR3 is TGTGCCAGCAGCGCAGGGACTTCCTACGAGCAGTACTTC. Translation gives CASSAGTSYEQYF.

The CDR3 DNA is TGTGCCAGCAGTATAAGGGGGCAGCCCCAGCATTTT. This encodes CASSIRGQPQHF. The V call is TRBV28, the J call TRBJ1-5; possibly TRBD1 for D (6 bases). Germline V CDR1 and CDR2: MDHEN, SYDVKM. The ends were cut back, 5 bases at V and 7 bases at J, with 9 bases in the middle. This CDR3 has 12 residues.

V is TRBV5-4 and J is TRBJ2-6; no clear D gene. The V end lost 0 bases, the J end lost 0 bases, and 10 bases lay between the germline ends. CDR3 length equals 17 residues. The germline CDR1 and CDR2 sequences are SGHNT and YYREEE (reference sequence). CDR3 residues: CASSLADGFSGANVLTF. CDR3 coding DNA: TGTGCCAGCAGCTTGGCGGACGGATTCTCTGGGGCCAACGTCCTGACTTTC.

This chain joins TRBV6-1 and TRBJ2-1, with 8 positions matching TRBD2. V lost 0 bases to trimming and J lost 1 base; unmatched junction nucleotides: 8. Germline V gives CDR1 MNHNS, CDR2 SASEGT. This CDR3 comprises 18 residues. Written as DNA, the CDR3 is TGTGCCAGCAGTGAAGCGCGGGGGGTTGGAATTTCCTACAATGAGCAGTTCTTC. It translates to CASSEARGVGISYNEQFF.

The chain recombines TRBV2 with TRBJ1-2; tentative D call: TRBD1 (5 bases). The ends were cut back, 4 bases at V and 10 bases at J, with 10 bases in the middle. This CDR3 contains 11 residues. Per the germline V gene, CDR1 is SNHLY and CDR2 is FYNNEI. The CDR3 here is CASSGDRNYTF. CDR3 DNA: TGTGCCAGCAGTGGGGACCGAAACTACACCTTC.

Only one count was recorded for this clone. The chain links TRBV29-1 to TRBJ2-3; no firm D call. The CDR3 has 12 amino acids. Germline V gene sequence: CDR1 SQVTM, CDR2 ANQGSEA. Deletions cut 2 bases from V and 1 base from J, with 4 bases between. The CDR3 region is CSVESGTDTQYF. The CDR3 DNA reads TGCAGCGTTGAATCAGGCACAGATACGCAGTATTTT.

V usage is TRBV24-1 and J usage is TRBJ2-2, with D perhaps being TRBD1 or TRBD2 (6 bases each). The CDR3 length is 16 residues. V was pared by 4 bases and J by 5 bases, with 16 bases between. Germline V gives CDR1 KGHDR, CDR2 SFDVKD. In nucleotides, the CDR3 is TGTGCCACCAGTGAGGGGGGCAGGGGTAGAACCGGGGAGCTGTTTTTT. Translation: CATSEGGRGRTGELFF.

This rearrangement joins TRBV27 to TRBJ2-7, with 8 bases lining up with TRBD1. The germline V gene encodes CDR1 MNHEY and CDR2 SMNVEV (reference sequence). The CDR3 is 16 amino acids. J lost 5 bases, V lost 0 bases, and 9 bases had no gene match. CDR3 in DNA: TGTGCCAGCAGTTTATCCGCAGGGGACAGGACCCACGAGCAGTACTTC. Its protein product is CASSLSAGDRTHEQYF.

This chain uses TRBV27 with TRBJ1-1, with D maybe TRBD1 (5 bases). Germline lookup yields CDR1 MNHEY and CDR2 SMNVEV (reference sequence). The CDR3 extends over 12 amino acids. Trimming took off 5 bases at V and 1 base at J, with 5 bases between the two ends. The CDR3 sequence: CASSRGNTEAFF. CDR3 coding DNA: TGTGCCAGCAGTAGGGGGAACACTGAAGCTTTCTTT.

This clone came up once. V gene TRBV5-1 combines with J gene TRBJ1-1; D is undetermined. This CDR3 is 14 amino acids long. Trimming cost V 2 bases and J 3 bases, with 11 bases left between them. Per the germline V gene, CDR1 is SGHRS and CDR2 is YFSETQ. CDR3 bases: TGCGCCAGCAGCTTCGGGGTTGGGGACACTGAAGCTTTCTTT. This gives the protein CASSFGVGDTEAFF.

The V gene is TRBV7-6, the J gene TRBJ1-1; TRBD1 might be the D (6 bases). V lost 4 bases, J lost 5 bases, and 11 bases lay in between. Germline assignment: CDR1 SGHVS and CDR2 FNYEAQ. This CDR3 spans 13 amino acids. The CDR3 loop is CASSSQDRTEAFF. In DNA form, the CDR3 reads TGTGCCAGCAGCTCCCAGGACAGAACTGAAGCTTTCTTT.

CDR3 sequence: CASRINSGETQYF. The CDR3 region has the DNA TGTGCCAGCAGGATCAACTCAGGGGAGACCCAGTACTTC. The J gene is TRBJ2-5, the V gene TRBV2; a possible D gene is TRBD1 (5 bases). The CDR3 extends over 13 amino acids. From germline, CDR1 is SNHLY and CDR2 FYNNEI. Trimming pared 6 bases from V and 5 bases from J, leaving 13 bases between.

The rearrangement joins TRBV11-2 to TRBJ1-1, with TRBD1 as a possible D gene (6 bases). Germline CDR1 and CDR2: SGHAT and FQNNGV. Trimming removed 1 base from V and 4 bases from J, with 13 bases in between. This CDR3 contains 15 residues. DNA of the CDR3: TGTGCCAGCAGCTTAGTCATGGGGGGCCGCACTGAAGCTTTCTTT. Its protein is CASSLVMGGRTEAFF.

The genes are TRBV2 and TRBJ2-5; D call uncertain. Per germline, CDR1 SNHLY and CDR2 FYNNEI. The ends were cut back, 3 bases at V and 5 bases at J, with 4 bases in the middle. This CDR3 is 11 amino acids long. The CDR3 loop reads CASSDFETQYF. The CDR3 coding sequence is TGTGCCAGCAGTGATTTTGAGACCCAGTACTTC. The complete variable domain, with remaining parts taken from reference TRBV2 and TRBJ2-5, reads EPEVTQTPSHQVTQMGQEVILRCVPISNHLYFYWYRQILGQKVEFLVSFYNNEISEKSEIFDDQFSVERPDGSNFTLKIRSTKLEDSAMYFCASSDFETQYFGPGTRLLVL.